The 29 T cell receptor beta chains given below trace back to one sample, sequenced in a study of post-analysis software for immune sequencing data. General observations from the study: The study found TRBV5-6, TRBV5-1 and TRBV20-1 among roughly 5 TRBV segments more frequent in patients than controls.

Prepared libraries of TCR beta cDNA carried unique molecular identifiers. TCRdb used MiXCR to reprocess the PCR reads, holding one entry per CDR3 protein. The sample includes over 300,000 distinct CDR3 sequences, about a third of them seen just once. Antigens for these TCRs are unknown. The sequencing sample was made of blood. These TCRs come from a girl aged 10 to 17 with multiple sclerosis.

The chain uses TRBV5-5 and TRBJ2-3; 8 bases are a match to TRBD2. The CDR3 sequence is 17 residues long. The J segment lost 0 bases and the V segment lost 4 bases, leaving 10 bases of the junction unmatched. Germline-derived CDR1 and CDR2 are SGHKS and YYEKEE (reference sequence). The DNA for the CDR3 is TGTGCCAGCAGCCGACTAGCGAGGGGTGGTAGCACAGATACGCAGTATTTT. As protein: CASSRLARGGSTDTQYF.

V is TRBV7-9 and J is TRBJ2-1, with D uncertain. Trimming pared 8 bases from V and 6 bases from J, leaving 14 bases between. The CDR3 has 13 residues. Germline V gives CDR1 SEHNR, CDR2 FQNEAQ (reference sequence). The CDR3 bases are TGTGCCAGCTCCCCCACGGTCGCCAATGAGCAGTTCTTC. Its protein is CASSPTVANEQFF.

The chain carries TRBV5-5 and TRBJ1-6; the D is unclear. The germline CDR1 and CDR2 sequences are SGHKS and YYEKEE (reference sequence). Trimming pared 2 bases from V and 9 bases from J, leaving 24 bases between. CDR3 size: 18 residues. CDR3 in DNA: TGTGCCAGCAGCTTTTCCGCCGGCGGACCCTTAAGCAGTTCACCCCTCCACTTT. It is translated as CASSFSAGGPLSSSPLHF.

The chain combines TRBV14 with TRBJ2-5; D is unclear. CDR1 is SGHDN and CDR2 is FVKESK in the germline V gene. Trimming took off 1 base at V and 11 bases at J, with 23 bases between the two ends. The CDR3 consists of 16 residues. The CDR3 DNA reads as TGTGCCAGCAGCCAAGTCCAAGGTTCTGTCTACAATGAGCAGTACTTC. It specifies CASSQVQGSVYNEQYF.

The chain couples TRBV20-1 to TRBJ2-7, with D perhaps being TRBD1 or TRBD2 (5 bases each). V lost 5 bases and J 2 bases, leaving 16 bases between the germline ends. This CDR3 has 14 residues. Germline V lookup: CDR1 DFQATT, CDR2 SNEGSKA (reference sequence). CDR3 bases: TGCAGTGCTGACGGGGCAGGGACGACCTACGAGCAGTACTTC. Its translation: CSADGAGTTYEQYF.

This clonotype was recorded at least ten times. This chain joins TRBV4-2 and TRBJ2-7; D is undetermined. Trimming took 0 bases from V and 7 from J, leaving 19 bases between them. The CDR3 is made up of 16 amino acids. The germline V gene encodes CDR1 LGHNA and CDR2 YNFKEQ. This CDR3 is CASSQDPHGPLWEQYF. CDR3 nucleotide sequence: TGTGCCAGCAGCCAAGATCCCCACGGACCCCTATGGGAGCAGTACTTC.

The genes are TRBV18 and TRBJ1-5, with 8 bases lining up with TRBD1. This CDR3 spans 14 amino acids. V gave up 4 bases and J gave up 3 bases; unmatched junction bases: 2. The germline CDR1 and CDR2 sequences are KGHSH and LQKENI. CDR3 residues: CASSLTGANQPQHF. DNA of the CDR3: TGTGCCAGCTCACTGACAGGGGCCAATCAGCCCCAGCATTTT. Complete variable domain (other parts from reference TRBV18 and TRBJ1-5): NAGVMQNPRHLVRRRGQEARLRCSPMKGHSHVYWYRQLPEEGLKFMVYLQKENIIDESGMPKERFSAEFPKEGPSILRIQQVVRGDSAAYFCASSLTGANQPQHFGDGTRLSIL.

This clonotype was detected once. The V call is TRBV7-3, the J call TRBJ2-5; 10 bases are a match to TRBD1. V shed 5 bases, J shed 11 bases, and the junction held 11 bases outside the gene matches. CDR3 length: 14 residues. Germline V lookup: CDR1 SGHTA, CDR2 FQGTGA. The CDR3 nucleotides are TGTGCCAGCAGCCCGGACAGGGGGACGTGTGAGCAGTACTTC. Translating gives CASSPDRGTCEQYF.

The chain carries TRBV5-1 and TRBJ2-3; D remains ambiguous. This CDR3 has 15 amino acids. CDR1 is SGHRS and CDR2 is YFSETQ in the germline V gene. Trimming shortened V by 5 bases and J by 5 bases, and 18 bases separated the two germline ends. As DNA, the CDR3 is TGCGCCAGCAGTTCCGAGGAATTGTGGGAAGATACGCAGTATTTT. As protein: CASSSEELWEDTQYF.

This clonotype was seen a few times. This chain uses TRBV20-1 with TRBJ1-2; the D gene is possibly TRBD1 (5 bases). The CDR3 runs to 19 residues. The ends were cut back, 7 bases at V and 1 base at J, with 31 bases in the middle. The V gene's germline CDR1 is DFQATT and CDR2 SNEGSKA (reference sequence). The CDR3 DNA follows: TGCAGTGTAGATCGATCGGGACCGCGCGCAAGAGGAGTTAACTATGGCTACACCTTC. This codes for CSVDRSGPRARGVNYGYTF.

This chain joins TRBV29-1 and TRBJ2-3; D may be TRBD2 (7 bases). V lost 4 bases, J lost 1 base, and 9 bases lay in between. Germline V gene lookup returns CDR1 SQVTM and CDR2 ANQGSEA. This CDR3 comprises 13 residues. CDR3 residues: CSVAGGGTDTQYF. The DNA for the CDR3 is TGCAGCGTTGCGGGGGGCGGCACAGATACGCAGTATTTT.

The CDR3 DNA is TGCAGTGCCATCGACAGGGTGGGCCTCACGGACAATGAGCAGTTCTTC. It translates to CSAIDRVGLTDNEQFF. V gene TRBV20-1 combines with J gene TRBJ2-1, with 7 bases identical to TRBD1. The CDR3 is 16 amino acids. The junction had 16 bases not matched to a gene; V was cut back by 6 bases and J by 5 bases. Germline V gene data show CDR1 as DFQATT and CDR2 as SNEGSKA (reference sequence).

V usage is TRBV27 and J usage is TRBJ2-1; D is undetermined. Trimming removed 6 bases at V and 5 bases at J, with 20 bases between. This CDR3 has 16 residues. Germline V gene sequence: CDR1 MNHEY, CDR2 SMNVEV (reference sequence). The CDR3 is CASRLSPWASNNEQFF. For the CDR3, the DNA is TGTGCCAGCAGGCTCTCCCCGTGGGCCTCAAACAATGAGCAGTTCTTC.

This clonotype was seen just once. The V and J genes are TRBV4-1 and TRBJ1-1, with D perhaps matching TRBD1 (6 bases). Trimming stripped 1 base from V and 5 bases from J, with 11 bases between. Germline V CDR1 and CDR2: MGHRA, YSYEKL. The length of the CDR3 is 14 residues. The CDR3 nucleotides are TGCGCCAGCAGCCAAGTTCGGGGGGCAACTGAAGCTTTCTTT. The encoded protein is CASSQVRGATEAFF.

The rearrangement links TRBV7-8 to TRBJ2-3; 8 bases agree with TRBD2. The germline V gene has CDR1 SGHVS and CDR2 FQNEAQ. Germline trimming cut 2 bases from V and 7 bases from J; bases unmatched to any gene: 14. The CDR3 consists of 17 residues. The CDR3 is CASSLRASGGPRNTQYF. The CDR3 DNA follows: TGTGCCAGCAGCTTACGGGCCTCGGGGGGGCCTAGGAATACGCAGTATTTT.

The rearrangement joins TRBV10-3 to TRBJ2-1; D unresolved. The CDR3 is 12 amino acids. Germline CDR1 ENHRY, CDR2 SYGVKD. V lost 7 bases and J lost 6, with 10 bases in between. The DNA for the CDR3 is TGTGCCATCAACACAAACAGCAATGAGCAGTTCTTC. Its protein is CAINTNSNEQFF.

V gene TRBV7-8 combines with J gene TRBJ2-4; D gene ambiguous. V lost 5 bases to trimming and J lost 3 bases, with 14 bases between them. The CDR3 spans 15 residues. Germline values: CDR1 SGHVS, CDR2 FQNEAQ. The CDR3 protein is CASSQPNKGKNIQYF. As DNA, the CDR3 is TGTGCCAGCAGCCAACCTAATAAGGGCAAAAACATTCAGTACTTC.

The rearrangement uses TRBV3-1 and TRBJ2-1; maybe TRBD2 (7 bases). This CDR3 comprises 15 residues. The germline gives CDR1 LGHDT, CDR2 YNNKEL (reference sequence). Trimming stripped 2 bases from V and 13 bases from J, with 21 bases between. This CDR3 is CASSQSPGLVGGQFF. CDR3 sequence (DNA): TGTGCCAGCAGCCAAAGCCCTGGACTAGTGGGGGGCCAGTTCTTC.

This rearrangement joins TRBV5-1 to TRBJ1-1; 8 positions agree with TRBD1. CDR1 and CDR2 from the germline V gene are SGHRS and YFSETQ. The CDR3 loop spans 14 amino acids. Trimming cost V 4 bases and J 4 bases; bases outside gene matches: 6. The CDR3 region has the DNA TGCGCCAGCAGCCCAGAAGACAGGGGCACTGAAGCTTTCTTT. Translating it yields CASSPEDRGTEAFF.

The rearrangement links TRBV20-1 to TRBJ2-7; D possibly corresponds to TRBD1 (6 bases). The CDR3 covers 11 residues. The V end was cut by 6 bases, the J end by 4 bases, with 10 bases between. Germline-derived CDR1 and CDR2 are DFQATT and SNEGSKA (reference sequence). CDR3 sequence (DNA): TGCAGTGCCATGGACAGATACGAGCAGTACTTC. Amino acids: CSAMDRYEQYF.

This clonotype appeared a few times. The chain employs TRBV10-3 and TRBJ1-2; D is uncertain. Germline lookup yields CDR1 ENHRY and CDR2 SYGVKD. The CDR3 contains 13 residues. The germline V and J ends were trimmed by 2 bases and 3 bases, with 7 bases remaining between them. CDR3 DNA: TGTGCCATCAGTGAGGGAGGAGACTATGGCTACACCTTC. This sequence encodes CAISEGGDYGYTF.

This clonotype was counted a few times. The genes are TRBV5-5 and TRBJ2-1; D might be TRBD1 (5 bases). CDR1 SGHKS and CDR2 YYEKEE come from the germline V gene (reference sequence). CDR3 length: 15 amino acids. The V and J ends lost 4 bases and 5 bases respectively, with 16 bases between them. The DNA for the CDR3 is TGTGCCAGCAGCCTACTGACAGCTAAGAACAATGAGCAGTTCTTC. This sequence encodes CASSLLTAKNNEQFF.

The J gene is TRBJ1-5, the V gene TRBV7-2; D uncertain. Germline values: CDR1 SGHTA, CDR2 FQGNSA. The V end was cut by 3 bases, the J end by 3 bases, with 12 bases between. The CDR3 covers 15 residues. The CDR3 here is CASSFGWQHNQPQHF. The CDR3 nucleotides read TGTGCCAGCAGCTTCGGTTGGCAGCACAATCAGCCCCAGCATTTT.

This clonotype was seen a handful of times. The V call is TRBV12-3 or TRBV12-4, the J call TRBJ1-5, with 9 bases fitting TRBD1. Germline trimming cut 6 bases from V and 1 base from J; bases unmatched to any gene: 4. This CDR3 is built from 15 residues. The chain's CDR3 is CASRTGTGSNQPQHF. Written as DNA, the CDR3 is TGTGCCAGCAGAACCGGGACAGGGAGCAATCAGCCCCAGCATTTT.

The chain employs TRBV18 and TRBJ2-3; perhaps D is TRBD1 or TRBD2 (6 bases each). The CDR3 covers 14 residues. Trimming stripped 2 bases from V and 5 bases from J, with 11 bases between. Germline loops: CDR1 KGHSH, CDR2 LQKENI. CDR3: CASSPVGGQDTQYF. In DNA form, the CDR3 reads TGTGCCAGCTCACCAGTGGGGGGCCAAGATACGCAGTATTTT. Full variable domain (remainder filled in from reference TRBV18 and TRBJ2-3): NAGVMQNPRHLVRRRGQEARLRCSPMKGHSHVYWYRQLPEEGLKFMVYLQKENIIDESGMPKERFSAEFPKEGPSILRIQQVVRGDSAAYFCASSPVGGQDTQYFGPGTRLTVL.

The chain joins TRBV21-1 to TRBJ2-1; the table's D call, TRBD2, was not checked against the DNA. TRBV21-1 has pseudogene status. The CDR3 is made up of 14 amino acids. Here the CDR3 reads CASSKGTGEETQFF. The CDR3 DNA follows: TGTGCCAGCAGCAAAGGAACGGGGGAGGAGACCCAGTTCTTC.

The chain combines TRBV7-2 with TRBJ1-4, with D unresolved. V dropped 2 bases and J dropped 7 bases, with 11 bases sitting between them. Germline lookup yields CDR1 SGHTA and CDR2 FQGNSA. The CDR3 runs to 14 residues. The CDR3 coding sequence is TGTGCCAGCAGCTTAAACAAGGGCGGTGAAAAACTGTTTTTT. Translation: CASSLNKGGEKLFF.

This sequence joins TRBV4-1 and TRBJ1-1, with D perhaps TRBD1 (5 bases). Germline CDR1 MGHRA, CDR2 YSYEKL. The CDR3 consists of 16 residues. Trimming removed 6 bases from V and 5 bases from J, with 22 bases in between. The CDR3 coding sequence is TGCGCCAGCAGACACGAGATGGGGGACCTCAGGACTGAAGCTTTCTTT. This encodes CASRHEMGDLRTEAFF.

This clonotype was seen a few times. V usage is TRBV20-1 and J usage is TRBJ2-2; D ambiguous. CDR3 length equals 14 residues. Looked up from germline, CDR1 is DFQATT and CDR2 is SNEGSKA (reference sequence). V lost 1 base to trimming and J lost 3 bases, with 9 bases between them. The CDR3 sequence is CSARAQSYTGELFF. CDR3 DNA: TGCAGTGCTAGAGCTCAGTCCTACACCGGGGAGCTGTTTTTT.